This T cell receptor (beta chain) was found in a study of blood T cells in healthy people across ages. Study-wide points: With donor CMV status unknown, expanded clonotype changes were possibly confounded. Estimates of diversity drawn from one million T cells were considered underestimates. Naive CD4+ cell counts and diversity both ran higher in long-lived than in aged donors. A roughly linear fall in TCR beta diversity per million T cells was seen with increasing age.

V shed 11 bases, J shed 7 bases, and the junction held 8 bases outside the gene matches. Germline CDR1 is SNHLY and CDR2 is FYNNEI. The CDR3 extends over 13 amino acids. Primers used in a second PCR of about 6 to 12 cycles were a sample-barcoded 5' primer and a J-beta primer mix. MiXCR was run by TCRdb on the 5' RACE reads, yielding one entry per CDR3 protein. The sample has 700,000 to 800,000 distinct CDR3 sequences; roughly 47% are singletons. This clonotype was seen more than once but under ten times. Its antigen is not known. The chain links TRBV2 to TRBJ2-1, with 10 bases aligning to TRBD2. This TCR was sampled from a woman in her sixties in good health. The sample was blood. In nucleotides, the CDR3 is TGTGCCCTCCGAGCGGGGGGGCCGAATGAGCAGTTCTTC. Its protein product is CALRAGGPNEQFF.